Detailed here is one TCR beta chain. Its antigen remains unidentified. This specimen comes from a study of cytomegalovirus exposure and HLA in healthy donors. Study results and caveats: The CMV antigen specificity of three CMV-associated chains was confirmed through in vitro analysis.

The PCR contained 60 Vbeta and 13 Jbeta primers. Assay used: immunoSEQ multiplex PCR; TCRdb lists only in-frame clones, some missing. This table holds 200,000 to 250,000 clones, roughly four fifths found once. This receptor was identified in a woman in her forties or fifties in good health and CMV-seropositive. Sequencing used PBMCs.

This CDR3 is CASSPSGQGLSYEQYF. CDR3 DNA sequence: TGTGCCAGCAGCCCCTCGGGGCAGGGACTTTCCTACGAGCAGTACTTC. The genes are TRBV7-8 and TRBJ2-7, with D tentatively TRBD2 (6 bases). Germline V lookup: CDR1 SGHVS, CDR2 FQNEAQ. Trimming took 5 bases from V and 1 from J, leaving 18 bases between them. The CDR3 has 16 residues. The full variable domain, its missing parts supplied by reference TRBV7-8 and TRBJ2-7, is GAGVSQSPRYKVAKRGQDVALRCDPISGHVSLFWYQQALGQGPEFLTYFQNEAQLDKSGLPSDRFFAERPEGSVSTLKIQRTQQEDSAVYLCASSPSGQGLSYEQYFGPGTRLTVT.